The clone carrying this T cell receptor (beta chain) came up many times. The antigen remains undetermined. TCRdb reprocessed the 5' RACE reads via MiXCR and lists one record per CDR3 protein. The sample carries about 20,000 distinct CDR3 sequences, 6% to 7.5% recorded once. Noted time point: sample taken at primary tumor resection. The donors comprised about 65 untreated early-stage non-small cell lung cancer patients. Whole RNA obtained from tumor, nontumor lung or frozen PBMC underwent sequencing without sorting. V lost 4 bases and J lost 10; bases outside the gene matches: 10. The CDR3 runs 14 residues. The data are from a study of spatial heterogeneity in lung cancer. Study conclusions and caveats: The study found that expanded intratumoral alpha and beta TCR counts tracked tumor mutation counts.

V usage is TRBV12-3 or TRBV12-4 and J usage is TRBJ2-5, with 9 bases that match TRBD1. Here the sequenced sample was lung tumor tissue, taken at surgery. The TCR comes from a female donor with early-stage non-small cell lung cancer. CDR3 sequence reads: CASSSGLGQGDQYF. CDR3 coding DNA: TGTGCCAGCAGTTCGGGACTGGGACAGGGAGACCAGTACTTC.